A selection of T cell receptor beta chains follows, all from one sample in a study of early T cells in non-severe SARS-CoV-2 infection. A single record per CDR3 protein comes from TCRdb applying MiXCR to the 5' RACE reads. The sample has tens of thousands of distinct CDR3 sequences; roughly 10% are singletons. The sample taken for sequencing was whole blood. The origin of the receptors is an adult who was a healthcare worker with PCR-confirmed SARS-CoV-2 infection or an uninfected control (not recorded which). Each CDR3 is given with its conserved first and last residue. The D gene is left open where the match is weak. Not every row has a clone size; where given, it reads once, few, many or a size class.

abundance,d_gene,j_gene,v_gene,CDR3aa,CDR3nt
NA,NA,TRBJ2-3,TRBV9,CASRGPADTQYF,TGTGCCAGCAGGGGACCCGCAGATACGCAGTATTTT
few,NA,TRBJ1-6,TRBV6-6,CASSYSVPSSYNSPLHF,TGTGCCAGCAGTTACTCCGTCCCCAGCTCCTATAATTCACCCCTCCACTTT
NA,NA,TRBJ2-7,TRBV28,CASSIRPFEQYF,TGTGCCAGCAGCATTCGACCCTTCGAGCAGTACTTC
many,TRBD2,TRBJ2-5,TRBV7-9,CASSLRELETQYF,TGTGCCAGCAGCCTGCGGGAGTTAGAGACCCAGTACTTC
few,NA,TRBJ2-3,TRBV7-2,CASKYSASTGDTQYF,TGTGCCAGCAAGTATTCGGCTTCCACTGGGGATACGCAGTATTTT
NA,NA,TRBJ2-1,TRBV10-3,CAIRVHNEQFF,TGTGCCATCAGGGTGCACAATGAGCAGTTCTTC
few,TRBD2,TRBJ2-7,TRBV19,CASSPIAGGVPYEQYF,TGTGCCAGTAGTCCAATAGCGGGAGGCGTGCCCTACGAGCAGTACTTC
few,NA,TRBJ2-2,TRBV20-1,CSARDSSLAPGELFF,TGCAGTGCTAGAGATTCCTCCCTAGCCCCCGGGGAGCTGTTTTTT
many,NA,TRBJ1-3,TRBV2,CASSGGSFSGNTIYF,TGTGCCAGCAGTGGAGGGTCCTTCTCTGGAAACACCATATATTTT
few,TRBD2,TRBJ2-1,TRBV28,CASTEASGGFSYNEQFF,TGTGCCAGCACAGAAGCGTCCGGGGGGTTTTCCTACAATGAGCAGTTCTTC
many,NA,TRBJ1-5,TRBV18,CASSLGQYNQPQHF,TGTGCCAGCTCACTAGGGCAGTACAATCAGCCCCAGCATTTT
few,NA,TRBJ2-5,TRBV4-2,CASSQGVRETQYF,TGTGCCAGCAGCCAAGGAGTTAGAGAGACCCAGTACTTC
few,TRBD1,TRBJ2-5,TRBV11-2,CASSPGTGQETQYF,TGTGCCAGCAGCCCCGGGACAGGCCAAGAGACCCAGTACTTC
few,NA,TRBJ1-4,TRBV20-1,CSAPTGFSEKLFF,TGCAGTGCTCCTACAGGGTTCAGTGAAAAACTGTTTTTT
NA,TRBD1,TRBJ2-7,TRBV7-9,CASSPTDRGPYEQYF,TGTGCCAGCAGCCCCACTGACAGGGGTCCCTACGAGCAGTACTTC
many,TRBD1,TRBJ2-7,TRBV5-4,CASSPGTVSSYEQYF,TGTGCCAGCAGCCCAGGGACAGTCAGCTCCTACGAGCAGTACTTC
many,NA,TRBJ1-5,TRBV11-2,CASSLGTRESQPQHF,TGTGCCAGCAGCTTAGGTACCAGGGAGAGTCAGCCCCAGCATTTT
many,NA,TRBJ2-7,TRBV29-1,CSVGGTYEQYF,TGCAGCGTTGGAGGGACCTACGAGCAGTACTTC
few,TRBD1,TRBJ2-7,TRBV6-1,CASQGQGSEQYF,TGTGCCAGCCAGGGACAGGGTAGCGAGCAGTACTTC
few,TRBD2,TRBJ2-1,TRBV5-6,CASSSIGLAGVSYNEQFF,TGTGCCAGCAGCTCAATCGGACTAGCGGGAGTTTCCTACAATGAGCAGTTCTTC
few,NA,TRBJ2-1,TRBV12-3/TRBV12-4,CASSLDGTQRSEQFF,TGTGCCAGCAGTTTAGACGGGACGCAGCGATCTGAGCAGTTCTTC
NA,TRBD1,TRBJ2-5,TRBV20-1,CSAMRLLDRGRETQYF,TGCAGTGCTATGCGCCTCCTCGACAGGGGCCGAGAGACCCAGTACTTC
NA,TRBD1,TRBJ2-3,TRBV9,CASSPTGTESTDTQYF,TGTGCCAGCAGCCCAACCGGGACAGAAAGCACAGATACGCAGTATTTT
NA,TRBD1,TRBJ2-7,TRBV12-3/TRBV12-4,CASRSGTGTHEQYF,TGTGCCAGCAGGAGCGGGACAGGGACCCACGAGCAGTACTTC
few,NA,TRBJ2-2,TRBV6-1,CASSEWSGNTGELFF,TGTGCCAGCAGTGAATGGTCGGGGAACACCGGGGAGCTGTTTTTT
many,NA,TRBJ1-5,TRBV27,CASSLTPGQPQHF,TGTGCCAGCAGTTTAACACCGGGGCAGCCCCAGCATTTT
NA,NA,TRBJ2-3,TRBV7-2,CASSASTLDTQYF,TGTGCCAGCAGCGCCTCAACATTAGATACGCAGTATTTT
few,NA,TRBJ1-5,TRBV20-1,CSASSTANQPQHF,TGCAGTGCAAGTTCGACAGCGAATCAGCCCCAGCATTTT
few,NA,TRBJ1-1,TRBV7-9,CASSTIQAFF,TGTGCCAGCAGCACGATACAAGCTTTCTTT
many,NA,TRBJ2-7,TRBV27,CASSRQGRSSYEQYF,TGTGCCAGCAGCAGGCAGGGAAGGAGCTCCTACGAGCAGTACTTC
many,NA,TRBJ1-1,TRBV2,CASSEGRVAGTEAFF,TGTGCCAGCAGTGAAGGCAGGGTGGCAGGCACTGAAGCTTTCTTT
many,NA,TRBJ2-7,TRBV4-1,CASSQVYGSFYEQYF,TGCGCCAGCAGCCAAGTATATGGGAGCTTCTACGAGCAGTACTTC
many,TRBD2,TRBJ2-1,TRBV30,CAWSVLSGAGEQFF,TGTGCCTGGAGTGTACTGAGCGGGGCGGGAGAGCAGTTCTTC
many,TRBD2,TRBJ2-3,TRBV5-1,CASNPLSGSGRADTQYF,TGCGCCAGCAACCCGTTATCTGGATCCGGGAGGGCAGATACGCAGTATTTT
few,NA,TRBJ1-4,TRBV19,CASSIRRYNEKLFF,TGTGCCAGTAGTATCCGCAGGTATAATGAAAAACTGTTTTTT
many,TRBD1,TRBJ2-7,TRBV10-1,CARTGTGSSEQYF,TGCGCCAGGACCGGGACAGGGTCGAGCGAGCAGTACTTC
NA,NA,TRBJ1-1,TRBV18,CASSPPSGENTEAFF,TGTGCCAGCTCACCACCGTCGGGAGAGAACACTGAAGCTTTCTTT
few,NA,TRBJ2-7,TRBV20-1,CSAADRINYEQYF,TGCAGTGCTGCAGACAGAATAAACTACGAGCAGTACTTC
NA,TRBD1,TRBJ2-3,TRBV5-1,CASSSGQGRDTQYF,TGCGCCAGCAGCTCCGGACAGGGTAGAGATACGCAGTATTTT
few,NA,TRBJ2-1,TRBV10-3,CAISADTYNEQFF,TGTGCCATCAGTGCTGATACCTACAATGAGCAGTTCTTC
many,NA,TRBJ1-5,TRBV4-1,CASSQGARGSSNQPQHF,TGCGCCAGCAGCCAAGGGGCTCGGGGCAGCAGCAATCAGCCCCAGCATTTT
many,TRBD1,TRBJ1-5,TRBV12-3/TRBV12-4,CASSRHLTGGEQPQHF,TGTGCCAGCAGTCGCCACCTCACAGGGGGCGAACAGCCCCAGCATTTT
many,TRBD1,TRBJ1-1,TRBV2,CASSDQGDTEAFF,TGTGCCAGCAGTGATCAGGGGGACACTGAAGCTTTCTTT
few,NA,TRBJ2-1,TRBV27,CASSLSLAGSTYNEQFF,TGTGCCAGCAGTTTATCCTTGGCGGGGTCCACCTACAATGAGCAGTTCTTC
many,TRBD1,TRBJ2-7,TRBV11-2,CASSPIRDRSYEQYF,TGTGCCAGCAGCCCGATTCGGGACAGGTCCTACGAGCAGTACTTC
NA,TRBD2,TRBJ2-2,TRBV29-1,CSAPGGFGELFF,TGCAGCGCCCCGGGGGGTTTCGGGGAGCTGTTTTTT